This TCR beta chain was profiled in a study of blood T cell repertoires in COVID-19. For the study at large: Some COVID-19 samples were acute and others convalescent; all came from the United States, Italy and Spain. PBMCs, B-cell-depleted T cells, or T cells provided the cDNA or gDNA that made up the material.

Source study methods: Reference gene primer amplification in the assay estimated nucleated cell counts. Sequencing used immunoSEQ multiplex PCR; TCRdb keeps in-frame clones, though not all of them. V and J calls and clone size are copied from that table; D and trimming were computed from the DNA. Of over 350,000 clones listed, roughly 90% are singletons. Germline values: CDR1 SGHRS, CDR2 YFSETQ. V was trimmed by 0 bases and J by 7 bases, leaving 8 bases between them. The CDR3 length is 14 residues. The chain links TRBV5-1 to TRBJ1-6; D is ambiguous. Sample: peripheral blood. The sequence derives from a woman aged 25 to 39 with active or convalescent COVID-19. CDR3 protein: CASSLATVNSPLHF. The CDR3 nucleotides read TGCGCCAGCAGCTTGGCTACAGTGAATTCACCCCTCCACTTT.